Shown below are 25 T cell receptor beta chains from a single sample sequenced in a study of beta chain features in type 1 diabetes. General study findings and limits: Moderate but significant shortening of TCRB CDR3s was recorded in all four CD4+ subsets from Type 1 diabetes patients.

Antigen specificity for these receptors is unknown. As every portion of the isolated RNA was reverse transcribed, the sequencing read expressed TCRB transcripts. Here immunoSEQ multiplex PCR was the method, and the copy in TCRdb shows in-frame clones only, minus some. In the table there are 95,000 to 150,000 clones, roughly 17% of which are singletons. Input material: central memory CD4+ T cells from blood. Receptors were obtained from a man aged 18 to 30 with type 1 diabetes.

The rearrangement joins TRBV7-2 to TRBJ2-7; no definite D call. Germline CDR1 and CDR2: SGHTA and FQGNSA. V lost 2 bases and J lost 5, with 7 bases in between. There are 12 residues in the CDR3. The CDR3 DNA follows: TGTGCCAGCAGCTTATCTTTCAACGAGCAGTACTTC. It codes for CASSLSFNEQYF. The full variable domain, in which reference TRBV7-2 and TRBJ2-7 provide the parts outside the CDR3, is GAGVSQSPSNKVTEKGKDVELRCDPISGHTALYWYRQSLGQGLEFLIYFQGNSAPDKSGLPSDRFSAERTGGSVSTLTIQRTQQEDSAVYLCASSLSFNEQYFGPGTRLTVT.

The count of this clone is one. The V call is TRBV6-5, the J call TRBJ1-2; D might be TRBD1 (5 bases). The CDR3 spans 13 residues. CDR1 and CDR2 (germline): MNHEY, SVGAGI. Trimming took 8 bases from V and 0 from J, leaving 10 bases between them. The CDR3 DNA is TGTGCCAGCCGAAGGGGTACTAACTATGGCTACACCTTC. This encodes CASRRGTNYGYTF.

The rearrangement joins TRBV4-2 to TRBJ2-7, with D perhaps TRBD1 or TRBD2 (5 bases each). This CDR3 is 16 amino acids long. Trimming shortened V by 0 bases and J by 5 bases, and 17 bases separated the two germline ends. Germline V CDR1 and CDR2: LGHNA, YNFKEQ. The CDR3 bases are TGTGCCAGCAGCCAAGATCGCCCCGGGGAAGGGGACGAGCAGTACTTC. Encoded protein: CASSQDRPGEGDEQYF.

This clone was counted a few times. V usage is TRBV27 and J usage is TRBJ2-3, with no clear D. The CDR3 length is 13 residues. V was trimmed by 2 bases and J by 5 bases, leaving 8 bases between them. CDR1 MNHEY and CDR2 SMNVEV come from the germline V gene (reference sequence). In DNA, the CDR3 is TGTGCCAGCAGTTTACTCGGTGGAGATACGCAGTATTTT. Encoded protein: CASSLLGGDTQYF.

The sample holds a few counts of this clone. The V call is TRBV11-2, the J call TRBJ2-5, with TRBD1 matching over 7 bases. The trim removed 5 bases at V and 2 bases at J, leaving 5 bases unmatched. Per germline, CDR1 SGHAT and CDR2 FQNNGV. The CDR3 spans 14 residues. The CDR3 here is CASSQGTEQETQYF. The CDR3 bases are TGTGCCAGCAGCCAAGGGACAGAGCAAGAGACCCAGTACTTC.

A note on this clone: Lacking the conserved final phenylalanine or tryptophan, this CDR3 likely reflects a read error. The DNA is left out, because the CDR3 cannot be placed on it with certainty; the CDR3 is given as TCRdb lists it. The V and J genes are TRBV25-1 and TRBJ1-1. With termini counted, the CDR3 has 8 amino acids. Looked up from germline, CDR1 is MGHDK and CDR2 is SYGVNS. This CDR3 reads CASSGHQD.

The CDR3 DNA reads TGTGCCTGGAGTGGTGGAAACACCATATATTTT. Translating gives CAWSGGNTIYF. The chain recombines TRBV30 with TRBJ1-3; D is undetermined. V lost 1 base, J lost 3 bases, and 1 base lay in between. CDR1 and CDR2 from the germline V gene are GTSNPN and SVGIG (reference sequence). The CDR3 length is 11 residues.

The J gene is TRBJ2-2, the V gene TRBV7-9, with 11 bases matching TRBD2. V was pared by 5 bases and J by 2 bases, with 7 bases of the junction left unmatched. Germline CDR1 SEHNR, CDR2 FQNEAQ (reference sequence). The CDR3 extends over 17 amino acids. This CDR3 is CASSHNLAGGNTGELFF. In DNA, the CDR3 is TGTGCCAGCAGCCACAATCTAGCGGGAGGAAACACCGGGGAGCTGTTTTTT.

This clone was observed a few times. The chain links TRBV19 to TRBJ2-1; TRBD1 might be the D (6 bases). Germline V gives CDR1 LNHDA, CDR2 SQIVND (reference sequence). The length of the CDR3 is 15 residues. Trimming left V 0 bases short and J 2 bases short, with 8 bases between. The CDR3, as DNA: TGTGCCAGTAGTATAGAGGGGGACACCTACAATGAGCAGTTCTTC. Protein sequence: CASSIEGDTYNEQFF.

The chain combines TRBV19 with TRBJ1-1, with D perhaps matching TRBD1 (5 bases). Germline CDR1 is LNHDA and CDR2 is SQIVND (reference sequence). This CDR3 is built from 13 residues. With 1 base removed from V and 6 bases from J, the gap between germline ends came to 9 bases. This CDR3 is CASSIGGEAEAFF. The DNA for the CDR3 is TGTGCCAGTAGTATAGGAGGGGAGGCTGAAGCTTTCTTT.

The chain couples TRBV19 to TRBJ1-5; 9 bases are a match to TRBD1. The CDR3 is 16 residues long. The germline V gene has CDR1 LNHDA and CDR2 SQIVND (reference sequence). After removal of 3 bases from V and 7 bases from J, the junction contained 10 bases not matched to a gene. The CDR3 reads CASSIGTGYPRQPQHF. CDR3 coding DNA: TGTGCCAGTAGTATTGGGACAGGGTATCCGAGACAGCCCCAGCATTTT.

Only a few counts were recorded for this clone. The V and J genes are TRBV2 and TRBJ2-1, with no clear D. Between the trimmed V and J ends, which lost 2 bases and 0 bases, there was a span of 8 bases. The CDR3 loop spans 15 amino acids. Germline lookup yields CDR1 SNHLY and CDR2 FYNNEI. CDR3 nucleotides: TGTGCCAGCAGTGAATGGATAAGCTCCTACAATGAGCAGTTCTTC. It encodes CASSEWISSYNEQFF.

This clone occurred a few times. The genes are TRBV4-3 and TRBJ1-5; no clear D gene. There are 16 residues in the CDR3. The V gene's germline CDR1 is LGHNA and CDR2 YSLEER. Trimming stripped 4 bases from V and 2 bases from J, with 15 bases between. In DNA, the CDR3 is TGCGCCAGCAGCCTGGACCTGGGTAGCGGCAATCAGCCCCAGCATTTT. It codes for CASSLDLGSGNQPQHF.

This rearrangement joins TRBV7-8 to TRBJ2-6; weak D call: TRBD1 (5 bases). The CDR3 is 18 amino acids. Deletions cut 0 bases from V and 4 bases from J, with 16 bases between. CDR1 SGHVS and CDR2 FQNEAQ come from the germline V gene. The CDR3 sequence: CASSLARGRVTGANVLTF. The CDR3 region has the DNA TGTGCCAGCAGCTTAGCGCGAGGCAGGGTTACCGGGGCCAACGTCCTGACTTTC.

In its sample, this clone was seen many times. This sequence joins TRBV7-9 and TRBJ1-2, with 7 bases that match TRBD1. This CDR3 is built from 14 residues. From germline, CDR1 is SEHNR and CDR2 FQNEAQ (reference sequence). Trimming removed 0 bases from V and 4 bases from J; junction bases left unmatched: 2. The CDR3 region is CASSLADRIYGYTF. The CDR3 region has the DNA TGTGCCAGCAGCTTAGCGGACAGGATCTATGGCTACACCTTC.

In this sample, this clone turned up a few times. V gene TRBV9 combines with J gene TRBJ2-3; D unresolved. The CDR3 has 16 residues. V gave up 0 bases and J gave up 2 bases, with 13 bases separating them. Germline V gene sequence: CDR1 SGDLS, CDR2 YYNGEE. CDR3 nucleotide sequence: TGTGCCAGCAGCGTAGGACCAGCGACTTACACAGATACGCAGTATTTT. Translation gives CASSVGPATYTDTQYF. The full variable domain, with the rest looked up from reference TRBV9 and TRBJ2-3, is DSGVTQTPKHLITATGQRVTLRCSPRSGDLSVYWYQQSLDQGLQFLIQYYNGEERAKGNILERFSAQQFPDLHSELNLSSLELGDSALYFCASSVGPATYTDTQYFGPGTRLTVL.

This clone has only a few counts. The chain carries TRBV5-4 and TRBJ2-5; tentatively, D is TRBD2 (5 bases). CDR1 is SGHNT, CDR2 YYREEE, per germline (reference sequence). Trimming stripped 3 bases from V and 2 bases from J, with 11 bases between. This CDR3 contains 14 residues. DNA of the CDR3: TGTGCCAGCAGCTCGGAATGGGAGCAAGAGACCCAGTACTTC. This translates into CASSSEWEQETQYF.

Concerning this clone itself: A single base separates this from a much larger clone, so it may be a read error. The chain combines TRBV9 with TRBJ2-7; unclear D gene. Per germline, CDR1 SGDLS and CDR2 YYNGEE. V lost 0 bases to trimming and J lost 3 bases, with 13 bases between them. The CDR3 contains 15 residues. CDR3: CASSVGAGTFYEQYF. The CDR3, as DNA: TGTGCCAGCAGCGTAGGTGCAGGTACTTTCTACGAGCAGTACTTC.

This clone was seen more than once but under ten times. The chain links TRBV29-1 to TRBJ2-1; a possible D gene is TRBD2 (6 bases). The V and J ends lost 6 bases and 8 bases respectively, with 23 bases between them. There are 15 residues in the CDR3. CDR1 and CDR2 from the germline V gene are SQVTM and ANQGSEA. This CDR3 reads CSVNRMGGARDEQFF. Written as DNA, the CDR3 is TGCAGCGTCAACCGGATGGGGGGTGCGAGAGATGAGCAGTTCTTC.

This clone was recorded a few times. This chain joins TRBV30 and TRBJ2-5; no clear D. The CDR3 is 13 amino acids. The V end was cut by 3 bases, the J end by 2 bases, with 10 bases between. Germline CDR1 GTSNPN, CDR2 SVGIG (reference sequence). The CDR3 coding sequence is TGTGCCTGGAGCCCCCAGCCACAAGAGACCCAGTACTTC. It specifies CAWSPQPQETQYF.

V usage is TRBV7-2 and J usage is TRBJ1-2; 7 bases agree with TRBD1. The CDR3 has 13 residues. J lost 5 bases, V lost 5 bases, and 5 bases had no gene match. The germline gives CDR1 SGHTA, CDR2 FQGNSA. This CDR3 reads CASSPQGRYGYTF. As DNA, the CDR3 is TGTGCCAGCAGCCCACAGGGGAGATATGGCTACACCTTC.

Written as DNA, the CDR3 is TGTGCCAGCAGGGGAGACAGGGCCGAGCAGTACTTC. Its translation: CASRGDRAEQYF. The chain joins TRBV2 to TRBJ2-5; 7 bases line up with TRBD1. The J call is doubtful: the DNA matches TRBJ2-7 better. The CDR3 length is 12 residues. Germline CDR1 is SNHLY and CDR2 is FYNNEI.

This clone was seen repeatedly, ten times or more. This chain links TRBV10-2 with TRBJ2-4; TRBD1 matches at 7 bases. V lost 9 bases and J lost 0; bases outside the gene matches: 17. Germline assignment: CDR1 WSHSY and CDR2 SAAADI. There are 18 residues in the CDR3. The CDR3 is CASREGTALRLAKNIQYF. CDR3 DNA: TGCGCCAGTCGGGAAGGGACAGCTCTGAGACTAGCCAAAAACATTCAGTACTTC.

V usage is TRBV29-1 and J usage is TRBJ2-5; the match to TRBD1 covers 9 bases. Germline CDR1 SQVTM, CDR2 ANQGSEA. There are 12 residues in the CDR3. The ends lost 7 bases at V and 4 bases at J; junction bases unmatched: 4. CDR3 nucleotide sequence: TGCAGCGCGACAGGGGGGGGAGAGACCCAGTACTTC. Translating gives CSATGGGETQYF.

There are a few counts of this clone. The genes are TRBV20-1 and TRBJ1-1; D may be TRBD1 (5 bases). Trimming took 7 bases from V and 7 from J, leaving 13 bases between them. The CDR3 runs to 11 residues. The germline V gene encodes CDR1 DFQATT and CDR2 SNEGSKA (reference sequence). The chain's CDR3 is CSVSTAFEAFF. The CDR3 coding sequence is TGCAGTGTCTCGACAGCATTTGAAGCTTTCTTT.